This record covers a single TCR beta chain. The antigen is undetermined. One end of the junction is discordant with germline, which a read error may explain. The data were taken from a study of tumor-infiltrating lymphocytes in primary liver carcinoma. Looking at the study overall: Cases comprised patients with primary liver carcinoma who received surgical resection. Study-wide points: Tumor top-250-clone fractions significantly exceeded those of blood (p = 0.039). Between tumor regions, pairs overlapped more than tumor-adjacent and tumor-blood pairs did.

The length of the CDR3 is 13 residues. Germline lookup yields CDR1 SGHDN and CDR2 FVKESK. Unsorted whole blood yielded blood RNA, and germline DNA was extracted as well. Among the patients, all had chronic HBV infection and none had been treated. TCR beta cDNA was prepared out of around 460 ng total RNA by means of a constant-region primer. It was through three nested multiplex PCR rounds of slightly modified ARM-PCR that TCR beta libraries arose. The two initial PCR rounds, around 10 cycles each, used TRBV1-TRBV30 forward and C-beta reverse primers. Each CDR3 protein is one row after TCRdb ran MiXCR on the multiplex PCR reads. The table has 300,000 to 400,000 distinct CDR3 sequences, 55% to 65% seen once.

The sample was peripheral blood. This TCR derives from a man aged 35 to 55 with primary liver carcinoma and hepatitis B virus infection. This sequence joins TRBV14 and TRBJ1-1; D is unclear. The CDR3 spells CAGSQDLGAEAFF. The CDR3, as DNA: TGTGCCGGCAGCCAAGATCTGGGAGCTGAAGCTTTCTTT.